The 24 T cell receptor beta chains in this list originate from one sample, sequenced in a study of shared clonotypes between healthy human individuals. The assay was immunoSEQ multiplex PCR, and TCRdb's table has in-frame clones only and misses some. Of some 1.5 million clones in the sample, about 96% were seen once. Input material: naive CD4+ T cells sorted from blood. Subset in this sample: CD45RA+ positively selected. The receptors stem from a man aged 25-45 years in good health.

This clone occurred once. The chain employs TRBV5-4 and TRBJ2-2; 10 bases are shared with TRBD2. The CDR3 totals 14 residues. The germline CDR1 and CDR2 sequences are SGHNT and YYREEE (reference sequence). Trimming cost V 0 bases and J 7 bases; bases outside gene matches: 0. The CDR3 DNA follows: TGTGCCAGCAGCTTGGGACTAGCGGGCGGGGAGCTGTTTTTT. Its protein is CASSLGLAGGELFF.

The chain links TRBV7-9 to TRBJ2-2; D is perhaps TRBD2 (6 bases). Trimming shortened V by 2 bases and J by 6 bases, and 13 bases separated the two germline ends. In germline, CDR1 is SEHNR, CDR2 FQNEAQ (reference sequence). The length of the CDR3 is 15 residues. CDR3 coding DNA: TGTGCCAGCAGCTTATGGAGGGAAGTTCCCGGGGAGCTGTTTTTT. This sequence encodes CASSLWREVPGELFF.

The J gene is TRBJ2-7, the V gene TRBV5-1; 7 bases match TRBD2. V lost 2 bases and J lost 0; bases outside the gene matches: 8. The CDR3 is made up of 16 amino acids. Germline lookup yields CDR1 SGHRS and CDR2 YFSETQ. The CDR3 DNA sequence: TGCGCCAGCAGCTTTGACCCTAGCGGATTCTCCTACGAGCAGTACTTC. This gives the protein CASSFDPSGFSYEQYF. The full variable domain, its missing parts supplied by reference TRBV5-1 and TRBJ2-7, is KAGVTQTPRYLIKTRGQQVTLSCSPISGHRSVSWYQQTPGQGLQFLFEYFSETQRNKGNFPGRFSGRQFSNSRSEMNVSTLELGDSALYLCASSFDPSGFSYEQYFGPGTRLTVT.

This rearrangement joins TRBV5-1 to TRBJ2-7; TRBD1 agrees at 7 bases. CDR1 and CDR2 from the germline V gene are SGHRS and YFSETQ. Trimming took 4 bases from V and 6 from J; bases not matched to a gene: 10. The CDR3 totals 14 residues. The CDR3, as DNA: TGCGCCAGCAGCCACGAGTTTGACAGGGCCGAGCAGTACTTC. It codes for CASSHEFDRAEQYF.

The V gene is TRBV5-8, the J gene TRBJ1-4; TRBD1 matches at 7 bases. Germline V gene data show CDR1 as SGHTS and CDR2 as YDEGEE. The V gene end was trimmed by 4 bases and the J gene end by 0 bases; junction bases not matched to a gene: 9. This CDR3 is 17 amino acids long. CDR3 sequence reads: CASSREGQIATNEKLFF. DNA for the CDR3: TGTGCCAGCAGCCGCGAGGGACAGATAGCAACTAATGAAAAACTGTTTTTT.

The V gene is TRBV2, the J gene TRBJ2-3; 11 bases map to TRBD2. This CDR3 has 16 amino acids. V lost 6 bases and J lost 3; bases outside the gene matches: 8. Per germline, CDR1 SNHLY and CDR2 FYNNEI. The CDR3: CASRRLAGLMTDTQYF. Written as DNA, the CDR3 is TGTGCCAGCAGAAGACTAGCGGGATTGATGACAGATACGCAGTATTTT.

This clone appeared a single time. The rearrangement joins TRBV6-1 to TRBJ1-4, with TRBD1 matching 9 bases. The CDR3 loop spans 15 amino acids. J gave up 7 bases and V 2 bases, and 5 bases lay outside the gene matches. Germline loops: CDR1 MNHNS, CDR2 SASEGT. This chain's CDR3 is CASSETTGGFEKLFF. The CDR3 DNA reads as TGTGCCAGCAGTGAAACAACAGGGGGCTTTGAAAAACTGTTTTTT.

CDR3 in amino acids: CASSLEFGKTQYF. The CDR3 nucleotides read TGTGCCAGCAGCCTAGAGTTTGGAAAGACCCAGTACTTC. The chain links TRBV7-3 to TRBJ2-5, with D unresolved. The CDR3 spans 13 residues. Trimming removed 5 bases at V and 6 bases at J, with 13 bases between. The germline gives CDR1 SGHTA, CDR2 FQGTGA.

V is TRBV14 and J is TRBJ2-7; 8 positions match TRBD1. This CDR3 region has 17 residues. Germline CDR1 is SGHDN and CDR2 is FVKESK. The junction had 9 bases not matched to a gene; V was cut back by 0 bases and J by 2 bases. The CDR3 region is CASSQDIRDRRTYEQYF. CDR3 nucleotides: TGTGCCAGCAGCCAAGACATCAGGGACAGGAGGACCTACGAGCAGTACTTC.

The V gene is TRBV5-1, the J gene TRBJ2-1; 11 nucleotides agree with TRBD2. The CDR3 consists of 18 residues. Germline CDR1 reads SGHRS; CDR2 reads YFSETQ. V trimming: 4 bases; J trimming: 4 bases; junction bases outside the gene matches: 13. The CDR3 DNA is TGCGCCAGCAGCCAACAACCGGGACTAGCGGTTGGATACAATGAGCAGTTCTTC. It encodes CASSQQPGLAVGYNEQFF.

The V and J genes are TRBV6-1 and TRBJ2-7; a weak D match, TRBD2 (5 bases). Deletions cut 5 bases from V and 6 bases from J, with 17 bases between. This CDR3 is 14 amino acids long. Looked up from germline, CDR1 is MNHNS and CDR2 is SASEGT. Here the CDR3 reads CASSRRDRHSEQYF. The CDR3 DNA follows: TGTGCCAGCAGTCGCCGGGATCGCCACTCCGAGCAGTACTTC.

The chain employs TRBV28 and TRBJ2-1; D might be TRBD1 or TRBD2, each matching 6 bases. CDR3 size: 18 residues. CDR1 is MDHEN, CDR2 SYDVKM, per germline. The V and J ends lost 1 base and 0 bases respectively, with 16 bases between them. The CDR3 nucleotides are TGTGCCAGCAGTTTATCGGGCCGTTGGGGGGCCTCCTACAATGAGCAGTTCTTC. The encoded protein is CASSLSGRWGASYNEQFF.

The CDR3 DNA is TGTGCCAGCAGCTCCACGGGTACTGAAGCTTTCTTT. Translated: CASSSTGTEAFF. The V gene is TRBV7-3, the J gene TRBJ1-1; D uncertain. Trimming pared 4 bases from V and 5 bases from J, leaving 8 bases between. This CDR3 is 12 amino acids long. The germline gives CDR1 SGHTA, CDR2 FQGTGA.

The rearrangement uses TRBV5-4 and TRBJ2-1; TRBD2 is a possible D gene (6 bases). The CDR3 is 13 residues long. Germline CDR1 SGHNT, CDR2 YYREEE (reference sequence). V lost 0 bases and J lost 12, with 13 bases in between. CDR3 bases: TGTGCCAGCAGCTTGGAACTAGCCGAGGGGCAGTTCTTC. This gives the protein CASSLELAEGQFF.

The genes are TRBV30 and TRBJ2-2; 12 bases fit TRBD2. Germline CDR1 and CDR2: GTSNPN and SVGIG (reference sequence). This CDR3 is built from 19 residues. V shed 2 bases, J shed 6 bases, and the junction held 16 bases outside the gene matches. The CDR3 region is CAWSNKSLTSGRRPGELFF. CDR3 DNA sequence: TGTGCCTGGAGTAATAAAAGTTTGACTAGCGGGAGAAGGCCCGGGGAGCTGTTTTTT.

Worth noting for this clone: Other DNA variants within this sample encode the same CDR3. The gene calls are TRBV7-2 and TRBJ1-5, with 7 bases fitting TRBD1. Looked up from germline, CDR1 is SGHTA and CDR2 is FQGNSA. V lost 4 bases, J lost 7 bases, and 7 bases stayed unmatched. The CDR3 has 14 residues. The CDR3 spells CASSSGQSRQPQHF. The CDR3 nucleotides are TGTGCCAGCAGCTCGGGACAGTCTAGACAGCCCCAGCATTTT.

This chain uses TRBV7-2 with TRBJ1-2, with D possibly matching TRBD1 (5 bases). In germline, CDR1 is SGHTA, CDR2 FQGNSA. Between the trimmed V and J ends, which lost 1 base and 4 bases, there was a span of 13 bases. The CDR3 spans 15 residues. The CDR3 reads CASSLVRQGGYGYTF. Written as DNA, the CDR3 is TGTGCCAGCAGCTTAGTTCGGCAGGGAGGCTATGGCTACACCTTC.

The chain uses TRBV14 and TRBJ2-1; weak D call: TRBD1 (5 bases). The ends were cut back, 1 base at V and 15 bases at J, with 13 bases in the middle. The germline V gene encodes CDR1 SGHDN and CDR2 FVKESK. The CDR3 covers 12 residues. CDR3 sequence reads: CASSQAQTVLFF. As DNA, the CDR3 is TGTGCCAGCAGCCAAGCTCAGACAGTGCTGTTCTTC. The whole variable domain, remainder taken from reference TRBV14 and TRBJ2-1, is EAGVTQFPSHSVIEKGQTVTLRCDPISGHDNLYWYRRVMGKEIKFLLHFVKESKQDESGMPNNRFLAERTGGTYSTLKVQPAELEDSGVYFCASSQAQTVLFFGPGTRLTVL.

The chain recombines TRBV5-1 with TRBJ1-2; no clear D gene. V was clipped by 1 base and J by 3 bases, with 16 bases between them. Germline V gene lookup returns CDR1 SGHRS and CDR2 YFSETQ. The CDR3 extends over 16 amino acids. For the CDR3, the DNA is TGCGCCAGCAGCTTGCCTTCGGAGGGATCGGACTATGGCTACACCTTC. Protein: CASSLPSEGSDYGYTF.

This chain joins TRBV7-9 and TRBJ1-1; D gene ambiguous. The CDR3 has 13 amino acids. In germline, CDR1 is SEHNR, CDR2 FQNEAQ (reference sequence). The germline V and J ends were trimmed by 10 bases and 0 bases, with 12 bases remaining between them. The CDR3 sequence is CAIQRDLNTEAFF. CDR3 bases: TGTGCCATTCAAAGGGATTTGAACACTGAAGCTTTCTTT.

The CDR3 nucleotides are TGTGCCAGCAGATCTCTCGGACGTCCCGGGGAGCTGTTTTTT. Translating it yields CASRSLGRPGELFF. V gene TRBV6-5 combines with J gene TRBJ2-2; the D is unclear. The CDR3 extends over 14 amino acids. Per the germline V gene, CDR1 is MNHEY and CDR2 is SVGAGI. The V end was cut by 6 bases, the J end by 6 bases, with 14 bases between.

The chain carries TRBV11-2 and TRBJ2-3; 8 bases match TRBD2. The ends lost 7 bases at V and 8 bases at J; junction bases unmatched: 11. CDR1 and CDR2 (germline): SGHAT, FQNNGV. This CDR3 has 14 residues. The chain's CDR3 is CASTSGRGDVTQYF. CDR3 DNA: TGTGCCAGCACCTCCGGGCGGGGGGACGTTACGCAGTATTTT.

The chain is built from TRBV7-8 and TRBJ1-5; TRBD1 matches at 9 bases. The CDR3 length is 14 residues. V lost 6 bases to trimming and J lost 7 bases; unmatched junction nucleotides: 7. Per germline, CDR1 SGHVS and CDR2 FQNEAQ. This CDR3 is CASRTDRGSQPQHF. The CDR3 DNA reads TGTGCCAGCAGAACAGACAGGGGGTCACAGCCCCAGCATTTT.

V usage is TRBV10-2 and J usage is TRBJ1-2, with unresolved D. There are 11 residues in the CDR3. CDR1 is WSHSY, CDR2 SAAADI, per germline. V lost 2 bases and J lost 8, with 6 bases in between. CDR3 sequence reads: CASSEGEGYTF. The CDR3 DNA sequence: TGCGCCAGCAGTGAGGGTGAAGGCTACACCTTC.